The clone carrying this T cell receptor (beta chain) was seen many times. This record comes from a study of T-cell memory formation after mild COVID-19. TCRdb re-derived calls from the 5' RACE reads in MiXCR, one entry per CDR3 protein. The sample lists about 400,000 distinct CDR3 sequences, approximately 24% occurring once. V was shortened by 1 base and J by 2 bases, with 10 bases between the two germline ends. This CDR3 region has 14 residues. CDR1 and CDR2 from the germline V gene are SGHRS and YFSETQ. This clonotype was obtained from an adult woman who had mild COVID-19 (a few samples of this study predate the infection). Cell type and time point are not known. The source material was PBMCs or a T cell subset sorted from them (not recorded which). The J gene is TRBJ2-7, the V gene TRBV5-1; D remains ambiguous. CDR3 coding DNA: TGCGCCAGCAGCTTGTACGACGAAACCTACGAGCAGTACTTC. Protein: CASSLYDETYEQYF. Full variable domain (outside the CDR3, taken from reference TRBV5-1 and TRBJ2-7): KAGVTQTPRYLIKTRGQQVTLSCSPISGHRSVSWYQQTPGQGLQFLFEYFSETQRNKGNFPGRFSGRQFSNSRSEMNVSTLELGDSALYLCASSLYDETYEQYFGPGTRLTVT.